The T cell receptor (beta chain) under discussion was sequenced for a study of blood T cell repertoires in COVID-19. Clones were read by immunoSEQ multiplex PCR, and TCRdb kept only the in-frame ones, dropping some. The repertoire holds under 100,000 clones, with roughly 86% as singletons. Germline V gene sequence: CDR1 SGHRS, CDR2 YFSETQ. CDR3 length: 15 amino acids. V gave up 0 bases and J gave up 7 bases; unmatched junction bases: 2. The origin of this receptor is a man between 60 and 70 years old with acute or convalescent COVID-19. The sequencing sample was made of peripheral blood. The genes are TRBV5-1 and TRBJ2-1, with TRBD2 matching 12 bases. The CDR3 nucleotides are TGCGCCAGCAGCTTGGATACTAGCGGGGGGAATGAGCAGTTCTTC. It codes for CASSLDTSGGNEQFF.